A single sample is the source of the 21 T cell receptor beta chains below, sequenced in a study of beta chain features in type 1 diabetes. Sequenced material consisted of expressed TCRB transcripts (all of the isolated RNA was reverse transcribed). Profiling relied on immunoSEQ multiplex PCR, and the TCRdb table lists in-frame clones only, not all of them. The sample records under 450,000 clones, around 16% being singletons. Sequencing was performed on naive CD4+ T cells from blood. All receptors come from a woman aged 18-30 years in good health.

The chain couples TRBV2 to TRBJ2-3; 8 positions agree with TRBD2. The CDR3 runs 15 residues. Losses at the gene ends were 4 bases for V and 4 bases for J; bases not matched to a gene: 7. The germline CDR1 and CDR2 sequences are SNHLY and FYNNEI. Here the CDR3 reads CASSASGSRPDTQYF. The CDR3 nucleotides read TGTGCCAGCAGTGCCAGCGGGAGTCGACCAGATACGCAGTATTTT.

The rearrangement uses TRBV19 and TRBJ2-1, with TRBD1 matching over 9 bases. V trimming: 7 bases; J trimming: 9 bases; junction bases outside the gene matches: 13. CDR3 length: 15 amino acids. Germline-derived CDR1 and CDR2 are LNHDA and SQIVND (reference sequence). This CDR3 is CASTDRGMISGEQFF. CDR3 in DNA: TGTGCCAGTACCGACAGGGGGATGATATCGGGTGAGCAGTTCTTC. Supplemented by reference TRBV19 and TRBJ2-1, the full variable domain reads DGGITQSPKYLFRKEGQNVTLSCEQNLNHDAMYWYRQDPGQGLRLIYYSQIVNDFQKGDIAEGYSVSREKKESFPLTVTSAQKNPTAFYLCASTDRGMISGEQFFGPGTRLTVL.

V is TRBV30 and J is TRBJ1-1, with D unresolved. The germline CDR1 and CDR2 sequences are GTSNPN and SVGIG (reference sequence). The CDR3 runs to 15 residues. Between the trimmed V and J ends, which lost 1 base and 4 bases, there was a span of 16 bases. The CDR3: CAWSDPGGWVTEAFF. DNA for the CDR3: TGTGCCTGGAGTGATCCGGGAGGGTGGGTCACTGAAGCTTTCTTT.

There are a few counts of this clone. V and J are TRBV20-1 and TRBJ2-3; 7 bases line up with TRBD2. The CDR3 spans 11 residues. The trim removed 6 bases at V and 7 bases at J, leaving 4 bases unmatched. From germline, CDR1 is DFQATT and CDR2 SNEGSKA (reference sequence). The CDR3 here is CSAGRDYTQYF. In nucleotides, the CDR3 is TGCAGTGCGGGGAGGGACTATACGCAGTATTTT.

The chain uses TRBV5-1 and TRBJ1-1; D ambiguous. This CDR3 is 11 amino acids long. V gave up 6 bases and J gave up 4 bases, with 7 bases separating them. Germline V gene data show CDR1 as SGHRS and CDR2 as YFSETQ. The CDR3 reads CASTSFTEAFF. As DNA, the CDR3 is TGCGCCAGCACCAGTTTCACTGAAGCTTTCTTT.

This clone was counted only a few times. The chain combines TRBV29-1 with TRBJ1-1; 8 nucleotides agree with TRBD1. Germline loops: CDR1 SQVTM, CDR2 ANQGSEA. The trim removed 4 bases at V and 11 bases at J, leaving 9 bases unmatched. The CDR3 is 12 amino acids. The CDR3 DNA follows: TGCAGCGTTGTTCAGGGGGCGGGGTGGGCTTTCTTT. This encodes CSVVQGAGWAFF.

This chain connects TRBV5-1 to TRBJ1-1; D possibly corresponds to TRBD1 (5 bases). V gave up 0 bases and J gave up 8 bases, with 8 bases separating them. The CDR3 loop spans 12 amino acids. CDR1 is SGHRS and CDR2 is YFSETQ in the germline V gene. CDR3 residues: CASSLGQQEAFF. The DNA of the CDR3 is TGCGCCAGCAGCTTGGGACAGCAAGAAGCTTTCTTT.

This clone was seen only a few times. The CDR3 is CSVEASGVYEQYF. As DNA, the CDR3 is TGCAGCGTTGAGGCTAGCGGCGTTTACGAGCAGTACTTC. The chain is built from TRBV29-1 and TRBJ2-7; 7 bases agree with TRBD2. The germline CDR1 and CDR2 sequences are SQVTM and ANQGSEA. Trimming at V came to 3 bases and at J to 4 bases, leaving 6 bases not matched to a gene. The CDR3 runs 13 residues.

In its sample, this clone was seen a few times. The CDR3 DNA sequence: TGCAGCGTTGGGGGGACACCCACCGGGGAGCTGTTTTTT. This codes for CSVGGTPTGELFF. The V and J genes are TRBV29-1 and TRBJ2-2; D might be TRBD1 (6 bases). Germline values: CDR1 SQVTM, CDR2 ANQGSEA. Trimming left V 4 bases short and J 4 bases short, with 10 bases between. The CDR3 runs to 13 residues.

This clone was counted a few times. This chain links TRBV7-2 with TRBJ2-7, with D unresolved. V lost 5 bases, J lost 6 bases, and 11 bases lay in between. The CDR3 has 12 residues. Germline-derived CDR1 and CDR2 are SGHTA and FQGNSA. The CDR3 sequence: CASSHYLSEQYF. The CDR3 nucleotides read TGTGCCAGCAGCCACTACTTGAGCGAGCAGTACTTC. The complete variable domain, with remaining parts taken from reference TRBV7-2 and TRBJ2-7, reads GAGVSQSPSNKVTEKGKDVELRCDPISGHTALYWYRQSLGQGLEFLIYFQGNSAPDKSGLPSDRFSAERTGGSVSTLTIQRTQQEDSAVYLCASSHYLSEQYFGPGTRLTVT.

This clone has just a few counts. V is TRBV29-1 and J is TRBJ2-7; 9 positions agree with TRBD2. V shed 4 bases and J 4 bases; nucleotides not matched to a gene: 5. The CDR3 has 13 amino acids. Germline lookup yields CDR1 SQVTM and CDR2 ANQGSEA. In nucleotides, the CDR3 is TGCAGCGTTGTTGCGGGAGGGCCTTACGAGCAGTACTTC. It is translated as CSVVAGGPYEQYF.

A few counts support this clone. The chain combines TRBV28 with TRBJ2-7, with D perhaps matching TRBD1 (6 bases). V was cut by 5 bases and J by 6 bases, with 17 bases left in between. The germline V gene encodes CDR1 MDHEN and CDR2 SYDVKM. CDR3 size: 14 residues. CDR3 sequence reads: CASSPTTGLAEQYF. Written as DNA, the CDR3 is TGTGCCAGCAGTCCGACAACAGGGCTCGCCGAGCAGTACTTC. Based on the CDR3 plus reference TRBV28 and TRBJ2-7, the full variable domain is DVKVTQSSRYLVKRTGEKVFLECVQDMDHENMFWYRQDPGLGLRLIYFSYDVKMKEKGDIPEGYSVSREKKERFSLILESASTNQTSMYLCASSPTTGLAEQYFGPGTRLTVT.

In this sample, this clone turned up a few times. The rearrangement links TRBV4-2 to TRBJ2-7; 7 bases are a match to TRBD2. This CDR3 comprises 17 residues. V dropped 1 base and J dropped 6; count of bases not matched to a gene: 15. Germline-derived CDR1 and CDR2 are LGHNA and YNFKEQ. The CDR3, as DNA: TGTGCCAGCAGCCAAGGAGGTGTGAGCGGGATCGCTGGCGAGCAGTACTTC. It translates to CASSQGGVSGIAGEQYF.

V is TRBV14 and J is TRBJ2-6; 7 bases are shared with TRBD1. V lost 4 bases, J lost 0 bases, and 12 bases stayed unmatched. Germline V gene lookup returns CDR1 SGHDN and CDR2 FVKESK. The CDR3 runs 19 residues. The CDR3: CASSRRVGTASSGANVLTF. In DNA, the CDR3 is TGTGCCAGCAGCCGACGAGTTGGGACAGCAAGCTCTGGGGCCAACGTCCTGACTTTC.

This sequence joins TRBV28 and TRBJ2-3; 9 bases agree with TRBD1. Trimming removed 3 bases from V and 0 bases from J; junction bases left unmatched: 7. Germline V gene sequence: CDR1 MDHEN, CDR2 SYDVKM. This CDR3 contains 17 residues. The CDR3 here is CASSFLGQGRSTDTQYF. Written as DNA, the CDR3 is TGTGCCAGCAGTTTCCTGGGACAGGGACGTAGCACAGATACGCAGTATTTT. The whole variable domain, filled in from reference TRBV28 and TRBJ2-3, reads DVKVTQSSRYLVKRTGEKVFLECVQDMDHENMFWYRQDPGLGLRLIYFSYDVKMKEKGDIPEGYSVSREKKERFSLILESASTNQTSMYLCASSFLGQGRSTDTQYFGPGTRLTVL.

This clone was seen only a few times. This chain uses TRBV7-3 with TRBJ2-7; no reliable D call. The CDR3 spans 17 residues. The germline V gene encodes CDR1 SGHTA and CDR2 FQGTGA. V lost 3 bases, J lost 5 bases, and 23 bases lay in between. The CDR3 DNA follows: TGTGCCAGCAGCTTCGGCCCATGGTCGGAGCGAAGCCACGAGCAGTACTTC. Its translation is CASSFGPWSERSHEQYF.

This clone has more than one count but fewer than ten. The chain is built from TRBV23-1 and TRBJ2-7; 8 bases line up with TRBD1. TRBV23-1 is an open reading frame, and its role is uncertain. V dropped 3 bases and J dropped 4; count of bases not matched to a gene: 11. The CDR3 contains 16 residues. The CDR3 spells CASSQGNQGALYEQYF. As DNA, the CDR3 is TGCGCCAGCAGTCAGGGGAACCAGGGGGCCCTGTACGAGCAGTACTTC.

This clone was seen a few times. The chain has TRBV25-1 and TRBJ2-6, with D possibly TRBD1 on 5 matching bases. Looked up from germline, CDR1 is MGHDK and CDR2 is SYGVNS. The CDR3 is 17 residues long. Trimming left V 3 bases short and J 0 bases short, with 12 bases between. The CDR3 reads CASSDTRTSSGANVLTF. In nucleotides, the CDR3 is TGTGCCAGCAGTGACACACGGACATCCTCTGGGGCCAACGTCCTGACTTTC.

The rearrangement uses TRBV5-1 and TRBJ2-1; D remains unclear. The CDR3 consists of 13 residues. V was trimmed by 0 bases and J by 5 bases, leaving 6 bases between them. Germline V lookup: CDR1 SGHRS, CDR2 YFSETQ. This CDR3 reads CASSLDRHNEQFF. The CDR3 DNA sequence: TGCGCCAGCAGCTTGGATCGTCACAATGAGCAGTTCTTC.

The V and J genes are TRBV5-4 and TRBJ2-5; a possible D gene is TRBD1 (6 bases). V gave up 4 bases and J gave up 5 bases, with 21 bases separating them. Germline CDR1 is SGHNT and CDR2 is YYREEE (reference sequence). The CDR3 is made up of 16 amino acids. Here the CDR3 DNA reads TGTGCCAGCAGCCGATTCCGGGACATCTCGGCGGAGACCCAGTACTTC. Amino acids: CASSRFRDISAETQYF. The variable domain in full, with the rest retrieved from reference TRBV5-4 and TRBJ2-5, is ETGVTQSPTHLIKTRGQQVTLRCSSQSGHNTVSWYQQALGQGPQFIFQYYREEENGRGNFPPRFSGLQFPNYSSELNVNALELDDSALYLCASSRFRDISAETQYFGPGTRLLVL.

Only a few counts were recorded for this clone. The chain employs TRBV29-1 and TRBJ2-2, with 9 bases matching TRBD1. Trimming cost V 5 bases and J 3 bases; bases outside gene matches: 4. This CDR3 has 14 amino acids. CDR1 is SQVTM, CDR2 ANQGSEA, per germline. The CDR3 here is CSVKDRGYTGELFF. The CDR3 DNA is TGCAGCGTTAAGGACAGGGGTTACACCGGGGAGCTGTTTTTT.